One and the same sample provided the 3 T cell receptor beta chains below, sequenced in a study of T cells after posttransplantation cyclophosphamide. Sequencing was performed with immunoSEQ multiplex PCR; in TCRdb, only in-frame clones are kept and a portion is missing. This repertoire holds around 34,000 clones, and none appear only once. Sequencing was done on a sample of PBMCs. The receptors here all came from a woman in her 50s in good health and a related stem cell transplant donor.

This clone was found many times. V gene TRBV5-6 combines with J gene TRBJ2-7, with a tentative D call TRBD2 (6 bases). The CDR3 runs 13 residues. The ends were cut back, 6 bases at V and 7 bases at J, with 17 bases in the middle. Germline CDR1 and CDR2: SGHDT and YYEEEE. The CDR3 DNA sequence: TGTGCCAGCACCCCGGGACTGTTGAGGGAGCAGTACTTC. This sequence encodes CASTPGLLREQYF.

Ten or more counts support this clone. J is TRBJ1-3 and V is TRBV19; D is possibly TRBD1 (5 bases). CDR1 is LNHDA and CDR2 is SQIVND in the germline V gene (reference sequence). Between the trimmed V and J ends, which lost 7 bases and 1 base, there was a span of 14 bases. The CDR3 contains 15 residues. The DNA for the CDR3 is TGTGCCAGTAAATCCGCGGGGACTTCTGGAAACACCATATATTTT. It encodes CASKSAGTSGNTIYF.

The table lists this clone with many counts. CDR3 DNA sequence: TGTGCCAGCAGCCCAAATTGGGGCTCAACTAACTATGGCTACACCTTC. This translates into CASSPNWGSTNYGYTF. The rearrangement links TRBV13 to TRBJ1-2; perhaps TRBD1 as D (5 bases). The CDR3 totals 16 residues. V lost 5 bases, J lost 0 bases, and 16 bases lay in between. The germline V gene encodes CDR1 PRHDT and CDR2 FYEKMQ (reference sequence).